The clone carrying this T cell receptor beta chain was observed at least ten times. V lost 0 bases, J lost 4 bases, and 19 bases lay in between. Germline lookup yields CDR1 SGHRS and CDR2 YFSETQ. The length of the CDR3 is 17 residues. MiXCR was run by TCRdb on the RT-PCR reads, yielding one entry per CDR3 protein. This repertoire shows about 680,000 distinct CDR3 sequences, 14% found once; its top ten account for 3% to 4.5%. The sequence was collected from a female donor in good health, serving as a healthy control. The specimen was memory CD4+ T cells from blood. The chain joins TRBV5-1 to TRBJ1-2; D is unclear. CDR3 coding DNA: TGCGCCAGCAGCTTGGCTGGCACGGCGACTTTGAGCTATGGCTACACCTTC. It specifies CASSLAGTATLSYGYTF.